This entry is about one TCR beta chain. Antigen specificity is unknown. Trimming stripped 1 base from V and 0 bases from J, with 16 bases between. The germline V gene has CDR1 SGHDN and CDR2 FVKESK. The CDR3 loop spans 19 amino acids. This record comes from a study of cytomegalovirus exposure and HLA in healthy donors. PCR primers comprised 60 Vbeta and 13 Jbeta primers. Produced via immunoSEQ multiplex PCR; TCRdb's table is partial and in-frame only. The top ten hold approximately 2.7% of the sample, which has roughly 150,000 clones, roughly 84% seen once. Overall study results and limits: For presence/absence analyses, sequencing depth was assumed to be roughly uniform across donors.

The rearrangement joins TRBV14 to TRBJ2-6; D is unclear. Sequencing used PBMCs. This TCR came from a boy aged 2 to 10 in good health and CMV-seronegative. The CDR3 protein is CASSQAGSGQHSGANVLTF. The CDR3 DNA reads TGTGCCAGCAGCCAAGCCGGTTCTGGGCAGCACTCTGGGGCCAACGTCCTGACTTTC. The whole variable domain, filled in from reference TRBV14 and TRBJ2-6, reads EAGVTQFPSHSVIEKGQTVTLRCDPISGHDNLYWYRRVMGKEIKFLLHFVKESKQDESGMPNNRFLAERTGGTYSTLKVQPAELEDSGVYFCASSQAGSGQHSGANVLTFGAGSRLTVL.